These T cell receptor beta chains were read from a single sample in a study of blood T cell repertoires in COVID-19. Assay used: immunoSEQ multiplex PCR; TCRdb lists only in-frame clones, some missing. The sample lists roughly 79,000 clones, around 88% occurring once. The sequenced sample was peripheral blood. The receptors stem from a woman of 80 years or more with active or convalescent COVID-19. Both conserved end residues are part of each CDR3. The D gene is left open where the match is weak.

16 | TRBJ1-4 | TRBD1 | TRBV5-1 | CASSSGQGTPNEKLFF | TGCGCCAGCAGCTCGGGACAGGGGACCCCTAATGAAAAACTGTTTTTT
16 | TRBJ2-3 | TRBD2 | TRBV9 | CASSGRLAGGTDTQYF | TGTGCCAGCAGCGGTCGACTAGCGGGCGGCACAGATACGCAGTATTTT
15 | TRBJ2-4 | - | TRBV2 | CASQGQAGSFNIQYF | TGTGCCAGCCAAGGGCAGGCGGGCTCCTTCAACATTCAGTACTTC
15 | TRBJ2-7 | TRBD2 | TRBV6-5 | CASSRLTSGSYEQYF | TGTGCCAGCAGCCGCCTAACTAGCGGGAGCTACGAGCAGTACTTC
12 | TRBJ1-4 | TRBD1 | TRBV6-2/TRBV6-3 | CASSRQGTKLFF | TGTGCCAGCAGTCGACAGGGGACGAAACTGTTTTTT
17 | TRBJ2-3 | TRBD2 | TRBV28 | CASPGLAGGASTDTQYF | TGTGCCAGCCCGGGACTAGCGGGAGGTGCGAGCACAGATACGCAGTATTTT
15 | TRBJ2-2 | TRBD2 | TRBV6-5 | CASRAREANTGELFF | TGTGCCAGCAGGGCGCGGGAGGCGAACACCGGGGAGCTGTTTTTT
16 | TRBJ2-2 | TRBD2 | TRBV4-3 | CASSQDFGTSTGELFF | TGCGCCAGCAGCCAAGATTTCGGGACTAGCACCGGGGAGCTGTTTTTT
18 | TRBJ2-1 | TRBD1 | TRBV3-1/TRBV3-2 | CASSQLGLGTGGYNEQFF | TGTGCCAGCAGCCAATTAGGACTCGGGACAGGGGGGTACAATGAGCAGTTCTTC
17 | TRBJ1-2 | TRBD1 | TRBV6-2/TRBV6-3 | CASSYPSSGGWSYGYTF | TGTGCCAGCAGTTACCCCTCTTCAGGGGGATGGAGCTATGGCTACACCTTC
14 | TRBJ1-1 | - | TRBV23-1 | CASSQSRTGFMAFF | TGCGCCAGCAGTCAATCGAGAACAGGGTTTATGGCTTTCTTT
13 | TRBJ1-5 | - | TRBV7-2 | CASSLARRQPQHF | TGTGCCAGCAGCTTAGCGCGGCGGCAGCCCCAGCATTTT
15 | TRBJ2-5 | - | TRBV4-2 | CASSQGRGPQETQYF | TGTGCCAGCAGCCAAGGGCGGGGGCCTCAAGAGACCCAGTACTTC
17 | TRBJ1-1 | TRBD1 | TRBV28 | CASTPDRGRPMNTEAFF | TGTGCCAGCACCCCGGACAGGGGGCGGCCCATGAACACTGAAGCTTTCTTT